This TCR beta chain stems from a study of blood T cell repertoires in COVID-19. Study in general: Material from acute and convalescent COVID-19 was sourced from the United States, Italy and Spain. PBMCs, B-cell-depleted T cells, or T cells provided the cDNA or gDNA that made up the material.

Per germline, CDR1 MNHNS and CDR2 SASEGT. Trimming pared 0 bases from V and 7 bases from J, leaving 12 bases between. This CDR3 spans 14 amino acids. Profiling relied on immunoSEQ multiplex PCR, and the TCRdb table lists in-frame clones only, not all of them. The profile covers about 260,000 clones, with almost 85% appearing a single time and about 1.9% taken by the ten largest. The sample was peripheral blood. V is TRBV6-1 and J is TRBJ1-2, with D possibly being TRBD1 (5 bases). The clonotype originates from a woman older than 75 with acute or convalescent COVID-19. CDR3 DNA sequence: TGTGCCAGCAGTGAAGCGGTAGGGGCGCGTGGCTACACCTTC. Protein sequence: CASSEAVGARGYTF.